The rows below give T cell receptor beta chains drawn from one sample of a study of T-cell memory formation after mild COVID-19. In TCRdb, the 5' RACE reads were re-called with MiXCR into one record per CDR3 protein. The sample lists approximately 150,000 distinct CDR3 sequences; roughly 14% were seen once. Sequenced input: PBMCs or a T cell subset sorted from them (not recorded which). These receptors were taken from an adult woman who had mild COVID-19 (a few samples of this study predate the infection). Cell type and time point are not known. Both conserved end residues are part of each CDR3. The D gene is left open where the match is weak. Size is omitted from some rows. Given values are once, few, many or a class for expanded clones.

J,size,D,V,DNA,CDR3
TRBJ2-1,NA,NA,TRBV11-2,TGTGCCAGCAGCTTCGTCCGGGGCAATGAGCAGTTCTTC,CASSFVRGNEQFF
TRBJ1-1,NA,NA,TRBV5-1,TGCGCCAGCAGCTTACTTTCGGAGAACACTGAAGCTTTCTTT,CASSLLSENTEAFF
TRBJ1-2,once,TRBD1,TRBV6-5,TGTGCCAGCAGATCCCACTGGGACAGGGGGGATGGCTACACCTTC,CASRSHWDRGDGYTF
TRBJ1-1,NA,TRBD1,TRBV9,TGTGCCAGCAGCCCCACACCCGGGACAGGGTTTTTGTTCTTT,CASSPTPGTGFLFF
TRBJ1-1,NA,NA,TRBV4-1,TGCGCCAGCAGCCATGAGGGGGGGTGGAACACTGAAGCTTTCTTT,CASSHEGGWNTEAFF
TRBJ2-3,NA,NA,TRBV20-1,TGCAGTGCTAGTGTGGCAGGGGGCACAGATACGCAGTATTTT,CSASVAGGTDTQYF
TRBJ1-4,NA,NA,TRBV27,TGTGCCAGCACCAACGGCCTAAATGAAAAACTGTTTTTT,CASTNGLNEKLFF
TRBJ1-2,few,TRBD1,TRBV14,TGTGCCAGCAGCCCGGACAGGGGCTATGGCTACACCTTC,CASSPDRGYGYTF
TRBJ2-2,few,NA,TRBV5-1,TGCGCCAGCAGCTTGTGGCAGGCCAACACCGGGGAGCTGTTTTTT,CASSLWQANTGELFF
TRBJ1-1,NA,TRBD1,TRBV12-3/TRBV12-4,TGTGCCAGCAGCGACGGACAGGGGCCCCCTGAAGCTTTCTTT,CASSDGQGPPEAFF
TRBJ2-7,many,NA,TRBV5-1,TGCGCCAGCAGCTCGACGCTACAGGGCTACGAGCAGTACTTC,CASSSTLQGYEQYF
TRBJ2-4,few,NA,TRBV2,TGTGCCAGCAGTGAAGATAGGTGGGGGACCAAAAACATTCAGTACTTC,CASSEDRWGTKNIQYF
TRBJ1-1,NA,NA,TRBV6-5,TGTGCCAGCAGTTACGACTACCAGAACACTGAAGCTTTCTTT,CASSYDYQNTEAFF
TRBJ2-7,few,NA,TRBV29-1,TGCAGCGTTGTTCGGATATCTGGGGCGTACGAGCAGTACTTC,CSVVRISGAYEQYF
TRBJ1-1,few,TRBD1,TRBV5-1,TGCGCCAGCAGCTTGGAGGGGACAGAGAAGAACACTGAAGCTTTCTTT,CASSLEGTEKNTEAFF
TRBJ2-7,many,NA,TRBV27,TGTGCCAGCAAGGGCAGACAAGGAACATACGAGCAGTACTTC,CASKGRQGTYEQYF
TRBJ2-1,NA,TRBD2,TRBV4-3,TGCGCCAGCAGCCCTGGACTAGCGAGCTACAATGAGCAGTTCTTC,CASSPGLASYNEQFF
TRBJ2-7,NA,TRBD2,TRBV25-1,TGTGCCAGCAGTGGACGACTAGCGGGAGACTCCATAGCCTACGAGCAGTACTTC,CASSGRLAGDSIAYEQYF
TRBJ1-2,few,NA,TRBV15,TGTGCCACCAGCAGAGATGAACAGCCACTACCCGTCTATGGCTACACCTTC,CATSRDEQPLPVYGYTF
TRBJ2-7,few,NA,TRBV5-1,TGCGCCAGCAGCTTGGACTCACCGCCCTACGAGCAGTACTTC,CASSLDSPPYEQYF
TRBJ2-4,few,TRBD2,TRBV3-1,TGTGCCAGCAGCCGAGGGACTAGCGGGGGGACGGCCAAAAACATTCAGTACTTC,CASSRGTSGGTAKNIQYF
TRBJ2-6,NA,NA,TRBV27,TGTGCCAGCCGGTTAACTCACTCTGGGGCCAACGTCCTGACTTTC,CASRLTHSGANVLTF
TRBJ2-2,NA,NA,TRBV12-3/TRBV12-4,TGTGCCAGCAGTTTATTCGGGGGAACGGTCGGGGAGCTGTTTTTT,CASSLFGGTVGELFF
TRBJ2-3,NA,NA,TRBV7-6,TGTGCCAGCAGCCTAATTACGGGGGCGACAGATACGCAGTATTTT,CASSLITGATDTQYF
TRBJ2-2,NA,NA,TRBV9,TGTGCCAGCAGCGTAGACAGTGAGACCGGGGAGCTGTTTTTT,CASSVDSETGELFF
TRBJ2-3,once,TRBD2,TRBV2,TGTGCCAGCAGCCGGACTAGGGAGGCAGATACGCAGTATTTT,CASSRTREADTQYF
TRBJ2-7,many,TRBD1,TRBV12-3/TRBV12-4,TGTGCCAGCAGTTTGGACAGGTACTCCACGGGGCAGTACTTC,CASSLDRYSTGQYF
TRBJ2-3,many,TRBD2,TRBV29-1,TGCAGCGTTGAACGGCGGGGGGGCCGAGGAGATACGCAGTATTTT,CSVERRGGRGDTQYF
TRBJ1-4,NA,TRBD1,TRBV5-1,TGCGCCAGCAGCTCGGACAGGGAGGGGAGTGAAAAACTGTTTTTT,CASSSDREGSEKLFF
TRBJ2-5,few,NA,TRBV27,TGTGCCAGCAGTGATGACAGTCACCAAGAGACCCAGTACTTC,CASSDDSHQETQYF
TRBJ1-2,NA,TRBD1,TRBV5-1,TGCGCCAGCAGCCCCGGGACAGGGGGCAGCTATGGCTACACCTTC,CASSPGTGGSYGYTF